The entry that follows covers one TCR beta chain sequence. Its antigen is currently unknown. As for the donors, each was a healthy bone marrow donor. This specimen belongs to a study of cytomegalovirus exposure and HLA in healthy donors. Study outcomes and limitations: Common viral pathogens (according to a later analysis) appeared linked to several of the most significant clusters. When presence/absence was analysed, sequencing depth was taken to be roughly uniform across donors. For most TCR sequences rarity was the rule, although some public TCRs occurred in many donors.

The PCR was carried out with 60 Vbeta primers and 13 Jbeta primers. The repertoire was sequenced with immunoSEQ multiplex PCR; TCRdb's copy has only in-frame clones and lacks some. This sample's table has some 120,000 clones. The CDR3 loop spans 19 amino acids. From germline, CDR1 is MGHRA and CDR2 YSYEKL. With 4 bases removed from V and 4 bases from J, the gap between germline ends came to 25 bases. The chain has TRBV4-1 and TRBJ2-2; D is perhaps TRBD2 (7 bases). The sequenced sample was PBMCs. This sequence was found in a woman in her sixties or seventies in good health and CMV-seronegative. The CDR3 DNA reads as TGCGCCAGCAGCCGAGAGGGAGGTAGTAGGGGGGGATTCACCGGGGAGCTGTTTTTT. The encoded protein is CASSREGGSRGGFTGELFF.